These 4 T cell receptor beta chains were all obtained from the same sample, sequenced in a study of OX40 agonist ivuxolimab in advanced cancers. Sequencing used immunoSEQ multiplex PCR; TCRdb keeps in-frame clones, though not all of them. The repertoire holds about 77,000 clones, with roughly 85% as singletons. The sample here was CD4+ or CD8+ T cells sorted from blood, taken in a trial of the OX40 agonist ivuxolimab. The receptors come from an adult with an advanced solid tumor such as melanoma, head and neck, liver or kidney cancer.

V and J are TRBV5-4 and TRBJ2-5; no reliable D call. The germline V gene has CDR1 SGHNT and CDR2 YYREEE (reference sequence). The CDR3 is made up of 14 amino acids. Between the trimmed V and J ends, which lost 2 bases and 5 bases, there was a span of 13 bases. CDR3 amino acids: CASSFSGSWETQYF. As DNA, the CDR3 is TGTGCCAGCAGCTTCTCGGGTAGCTGGGAGACCCAGTACTTC.

The rearrangement links TRBV6-5 to TRBJ2-4; the D is unclear. Germline V gives CDR1 MNHEY, CDR2 SVGAGI. With 5 bases removed from V and 0 bases from J, the gap between germline ends came to 8 bases. CDR3 length equals 14 residues. The CDR3: CASSGALAKNIQYF. CDR3 nucleotides: TGTGCCAGCAGTGGTGCCTTAGCCAAAAACATTCAGTACTTC.

V gene TRBV7-9 combines with J gene TRBJ1-6, with 7 bases lining up with TRBD1. The CDR3 runs 14 residues. The J segment lost 10 bases and the V segment lost 5 bases, leaving 8 bases of the junction unmatched. The V gene's germline CDR1 is SEHNR and CDR2 FQNEAQ (reference sequence). This chain's CDR3 is CASSRQGTGSPLHF. The CDR3 coding sequence is TGTGCCAGCAGCCGACAGGGAACGGGGTCACCCCTCCACTTT.

This clone was observed once. The chain joins TRBV6-1 to TRBJ2-5; D remains ambiguous. The V end lost 5 bases, the J end lost 5 bases, and 3 bases lay between the germline ends. The CDR3 sequence is 10 residues long. Germline CDR1 and CDR2: MNHNS and SASEGT. The CDR3 nucleotides are TGTGCCAGCAGTCGGGAGACCCAGTACTTC. Translating gives CASSRETQYF.